This TCR beta chain was found in a study of blood T cell repertoires in COVID-19. Study-wide context: Material from acute and convalescent COVID-19 was sourced from the United States, Italy and Spain. T cells, B-cell-depleted T cells, or PBMCs supplied cDNA or gDNA.

Original analysis: From reference gene primer amplification, estimates of nucleated cell counts were derived. Repertoires were generated with immunoSEQ multiplex PCR, while TCRdb's copy carries only in-frame clones and drops some. V and J calls plus clone size are reproduced from that table; the DNA served to infer D and trimming. The sample yields roughly 97,000 clones, about 87% seen once. Sequencing was done on a sample of peripheral blood. The TCR originated in a human donor in a cohort sampled during active COVID-19.

CDR3: CASSRVASGSGEQFF. The CDR3 nucleotides read TGTGCCAGCAGCAGGGTCGCTAGCGGGAGTGGTGAGCAGTTCTTC. The chain combines TRBV6-2 or TRBV6-3 with TRBJ2-1; 10 nucleotides align to TRBD2. Trimming removed 6 bases from V and 9 bases from J; junction bases left unmatched: 11. CDR1 is MNHEY, CDR2 SVGEGT, per germline. CDR3 length: 15 residues.